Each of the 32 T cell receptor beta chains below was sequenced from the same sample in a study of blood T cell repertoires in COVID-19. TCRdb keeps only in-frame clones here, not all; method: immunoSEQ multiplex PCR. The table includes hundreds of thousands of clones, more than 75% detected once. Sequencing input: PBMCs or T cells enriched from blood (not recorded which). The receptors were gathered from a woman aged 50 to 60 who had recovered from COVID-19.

CDR3 in DNA: TGCGCCAGCAGCCCATACCGGGACAGCCTCGGGGATACGCAGTATTTT. It codes for CASSPYRDSLGDTQYF. This chain joins TRBV4-1 and TRBJ2-3; 7 bases line up with TRBD1. CDR1 is MGHRA, CDR2 YSYEKL, per germline. This CDR3 comprises 16 residues. The junction had 13 bases not matched to a gene; V was cut back by 4 bases and J by 6 bases.

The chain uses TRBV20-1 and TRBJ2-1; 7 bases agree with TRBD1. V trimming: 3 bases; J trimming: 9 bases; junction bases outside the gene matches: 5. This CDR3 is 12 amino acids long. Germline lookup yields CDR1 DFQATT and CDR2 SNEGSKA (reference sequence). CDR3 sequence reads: CSASQTGFEQFF. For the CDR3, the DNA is TGCAGTGCTAGTCAGACAGGGTTTGAGCAGTTCTTC.

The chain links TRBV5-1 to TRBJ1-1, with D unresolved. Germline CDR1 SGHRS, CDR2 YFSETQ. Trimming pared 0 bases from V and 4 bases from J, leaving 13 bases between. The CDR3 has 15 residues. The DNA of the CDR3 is TGCGCCAGCAGCTTGGAGCCGGGTCGGCGCACTGAAGCTTTCTTT. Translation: CASSLEPGRRTEAFF.

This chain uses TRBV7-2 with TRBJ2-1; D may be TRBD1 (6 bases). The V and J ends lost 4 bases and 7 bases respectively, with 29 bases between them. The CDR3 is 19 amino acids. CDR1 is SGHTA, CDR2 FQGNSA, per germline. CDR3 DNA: TGTGCCAGCAGCTCGGAAACCTGGACAGCTTCTTTATCTAGGAATGAGCAGTTCTTC. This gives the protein CASSSETWTASLSRNEQFF.

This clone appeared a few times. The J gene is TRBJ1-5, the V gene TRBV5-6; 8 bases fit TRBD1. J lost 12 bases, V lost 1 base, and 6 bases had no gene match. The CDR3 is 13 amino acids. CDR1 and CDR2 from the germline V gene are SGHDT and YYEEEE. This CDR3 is CASSLTGTGNQHF. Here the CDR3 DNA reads TGTGCCAGCAGCTTGACCGGGACAGGTAACCAGCATTTT.

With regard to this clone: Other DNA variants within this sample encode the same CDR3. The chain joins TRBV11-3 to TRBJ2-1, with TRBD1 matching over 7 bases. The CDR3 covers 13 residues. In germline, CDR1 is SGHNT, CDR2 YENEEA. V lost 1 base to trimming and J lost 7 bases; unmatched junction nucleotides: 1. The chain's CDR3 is CASSLGQGNEQFF. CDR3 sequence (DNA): TGTGCCAGCAGCTTAGGACAGGGAAATGAGCAGTTCTTC.

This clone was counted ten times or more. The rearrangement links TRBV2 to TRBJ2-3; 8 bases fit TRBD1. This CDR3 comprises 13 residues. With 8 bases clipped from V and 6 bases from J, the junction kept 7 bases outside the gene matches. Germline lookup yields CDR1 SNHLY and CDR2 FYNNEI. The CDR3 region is CASAGGVADTQYF. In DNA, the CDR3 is TGTGCCAGCGCAGGGGGCGTCGCGGATACGCAGTATTTT.

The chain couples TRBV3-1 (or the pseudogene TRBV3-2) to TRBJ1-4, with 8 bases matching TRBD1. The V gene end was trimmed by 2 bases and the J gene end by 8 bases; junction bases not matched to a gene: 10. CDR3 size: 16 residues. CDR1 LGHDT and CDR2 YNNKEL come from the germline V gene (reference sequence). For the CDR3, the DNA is TGTGCCAGCAGCCAATCTACAGGGGGGTTTAGCGAAAAACTGTTTTTT. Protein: CASSQSTGGFSEKLFF.

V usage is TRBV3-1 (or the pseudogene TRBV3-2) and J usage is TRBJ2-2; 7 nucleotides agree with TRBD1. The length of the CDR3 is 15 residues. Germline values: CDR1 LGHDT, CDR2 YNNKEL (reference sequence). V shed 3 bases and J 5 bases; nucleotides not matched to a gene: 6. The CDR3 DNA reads TGTGCCAGCAGCCATTCAAACAGGGGAACCGGGGAGCTGTTTTTT. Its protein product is CASSHSNRGTGELFF.

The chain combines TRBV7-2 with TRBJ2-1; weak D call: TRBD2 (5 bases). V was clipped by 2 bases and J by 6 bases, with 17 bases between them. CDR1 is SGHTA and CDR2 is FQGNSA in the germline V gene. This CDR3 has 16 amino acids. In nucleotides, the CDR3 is TGTGCCAGCAGCTTATCCGGAGGTAACACTGGCAATGAGCAGTTCTTC. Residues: CASSLSGGNTGNEQFF.

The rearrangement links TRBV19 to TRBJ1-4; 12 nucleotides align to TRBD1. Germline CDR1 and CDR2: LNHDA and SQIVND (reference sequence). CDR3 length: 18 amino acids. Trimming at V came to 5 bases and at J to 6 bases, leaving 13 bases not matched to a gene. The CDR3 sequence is CASSPRPGTGGEYEKLFF. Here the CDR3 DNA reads TGTGCCAGTAGTCCCCGCCCCGGGACAGGGGGCGAATATGAAAAACTGTTTTTT.

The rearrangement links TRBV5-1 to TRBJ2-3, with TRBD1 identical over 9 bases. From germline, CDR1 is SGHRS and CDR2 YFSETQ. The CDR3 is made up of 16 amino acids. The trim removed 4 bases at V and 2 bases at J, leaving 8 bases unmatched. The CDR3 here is CASSLRTGASTDTQYF. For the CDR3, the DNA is TGCGCCAGCAGCCTACGGACAGGGGCCTCCACAGATACGCAGTATTTT.

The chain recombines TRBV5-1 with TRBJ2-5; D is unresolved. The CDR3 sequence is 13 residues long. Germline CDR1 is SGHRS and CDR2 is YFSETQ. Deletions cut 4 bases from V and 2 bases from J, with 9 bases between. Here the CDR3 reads CASSMQVQETQYF. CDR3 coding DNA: TGCGCCAGCAGCATGCAGGTTCAAGAGACCCAGTACTTC.

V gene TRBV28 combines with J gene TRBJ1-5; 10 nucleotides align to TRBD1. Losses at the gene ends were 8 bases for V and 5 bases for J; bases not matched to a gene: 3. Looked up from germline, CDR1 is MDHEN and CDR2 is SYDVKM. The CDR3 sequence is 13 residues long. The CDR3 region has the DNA TGTGCCAGCCGACAGGGGGCTGATCAGCCCCAGCATTTT. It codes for CASRQGADQPQHF.

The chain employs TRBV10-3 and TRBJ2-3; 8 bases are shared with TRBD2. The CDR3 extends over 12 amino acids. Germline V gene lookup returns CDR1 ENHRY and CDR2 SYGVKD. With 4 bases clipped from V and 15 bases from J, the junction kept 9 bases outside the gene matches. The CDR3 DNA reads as TGTGCCATCAGTGCTCAAGCGGGAGTAACTTATTTT. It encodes CAISAQAGVTYF.

CDR3 bases: TGTGCCAGCAGTGGCCGGCAGGGGCGCACCGGGGAGCTGTTTTTT. Amino acid sequence: CASSGRQGRTGELFF. The rearrangement links TRBV2 to TRBJ2-2, with D perhaps matching TRBD1 (6 bases). The V gene lost 4 bases and the J gene lost 4 bases, with 13 bases spanning the gap. Germline loops: CDR1 SNHLY, CDR2 FYNNEI. The CDR3 totals 15 residues.

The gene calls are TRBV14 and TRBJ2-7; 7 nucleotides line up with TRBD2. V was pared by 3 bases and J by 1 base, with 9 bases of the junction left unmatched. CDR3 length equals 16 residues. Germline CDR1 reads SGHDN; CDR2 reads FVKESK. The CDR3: CASSHGGSLRSYEQYF. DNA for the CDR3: TGTGCCAGCAGCCACGGCGGGAGCTTGAGGTCCTACGAGCAGTACTTC.

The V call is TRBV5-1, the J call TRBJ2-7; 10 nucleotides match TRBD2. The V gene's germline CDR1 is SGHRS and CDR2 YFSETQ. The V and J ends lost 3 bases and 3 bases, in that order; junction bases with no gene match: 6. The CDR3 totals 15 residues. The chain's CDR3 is CASSSKGTSDYEQYF. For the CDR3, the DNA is TGCGCCAGCAGCTCCAAGGGGACTAGCGACTACGAGCAGTACTTC.

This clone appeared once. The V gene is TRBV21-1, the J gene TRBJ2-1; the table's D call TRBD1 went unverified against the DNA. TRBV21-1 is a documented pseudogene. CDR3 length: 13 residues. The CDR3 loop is CASGKVGGDEQFF. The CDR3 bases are TGTGCCAGCGGAAAAGTAGGGGGCGATGAGCAGTTCTTC.

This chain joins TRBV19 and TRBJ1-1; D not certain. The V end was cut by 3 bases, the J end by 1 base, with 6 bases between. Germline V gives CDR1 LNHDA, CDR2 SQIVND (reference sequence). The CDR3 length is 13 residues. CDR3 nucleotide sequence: TGTGCCAGTAGTATGGCCCCGAACACTGAAGCTTTCTTT. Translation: CASSMAPNTEAFF.

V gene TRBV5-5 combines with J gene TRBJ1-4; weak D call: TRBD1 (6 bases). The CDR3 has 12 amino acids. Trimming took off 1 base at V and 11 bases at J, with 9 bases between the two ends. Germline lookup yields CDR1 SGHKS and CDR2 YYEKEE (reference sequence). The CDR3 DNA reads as TGTGCCAGCAGCTTGCAGGGGTTTAAACTGTTTTTT. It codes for CASSLQGFKLFF.

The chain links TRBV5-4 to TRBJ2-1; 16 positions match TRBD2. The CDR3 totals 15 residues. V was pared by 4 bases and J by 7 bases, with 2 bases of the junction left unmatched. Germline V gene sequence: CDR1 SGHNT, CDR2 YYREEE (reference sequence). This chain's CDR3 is CASSPGLAGGNEQFF. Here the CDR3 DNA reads TGTGCCAGCAGCCCGGGACTAGCGGGAGGGAATGAGCAGTTCTTC.

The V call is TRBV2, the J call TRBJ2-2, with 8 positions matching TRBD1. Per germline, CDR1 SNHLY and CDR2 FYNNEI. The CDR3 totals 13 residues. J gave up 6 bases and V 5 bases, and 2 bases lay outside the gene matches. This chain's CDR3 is CASSRQGPGELFF. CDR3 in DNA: TGTGCCAGCAGTCGACAGGGGCCCGGGGAGCTGTTTTTT. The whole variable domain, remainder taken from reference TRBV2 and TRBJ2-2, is EPEVTQTPSHQVTQMGQEVILRCVPISNHLYFYWYRQILGQKVEFLVSFYNNEISEKSEIFDDQFSVERPDGSNFTLKIRSTKLEDSAMYFCASSRQGPGELFFGEGSRLTVL.

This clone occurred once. CDR3 bases: TGTGCCAGTAGGGGCAACCTGGCAGATACGCAGTATTTT. Amino acid sequence: CASRGNLADTQYF. The chain recombines TRBV19 with TRBJ2-3; no definite D call. The CDR3 has 13 residues. From germline, CDR1 is LNHDA and CDR2 SQIVND (reference sequence). Trimming pared 6 bases from V and 4 bases from J, leaving 11 bases between.

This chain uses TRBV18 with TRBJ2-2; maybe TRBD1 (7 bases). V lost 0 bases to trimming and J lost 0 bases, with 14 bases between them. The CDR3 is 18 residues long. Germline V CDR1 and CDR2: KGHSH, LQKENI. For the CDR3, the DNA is TGTGCCAGCTCACCACCGGAGGGGGCAGTTTCGAACACCGGGGAGCTGTTTTTT. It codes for CASSPPEGAVSNTGELFF.

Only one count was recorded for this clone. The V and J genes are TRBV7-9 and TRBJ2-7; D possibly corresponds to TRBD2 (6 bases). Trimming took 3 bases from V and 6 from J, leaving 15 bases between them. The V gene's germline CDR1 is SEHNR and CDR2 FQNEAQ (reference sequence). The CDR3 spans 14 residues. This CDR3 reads CASSFPGLHSEQYF. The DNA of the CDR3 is TGTGCCAGCAGCTTTCCGGGACTCCACTCCGAGCAGTACTTC.

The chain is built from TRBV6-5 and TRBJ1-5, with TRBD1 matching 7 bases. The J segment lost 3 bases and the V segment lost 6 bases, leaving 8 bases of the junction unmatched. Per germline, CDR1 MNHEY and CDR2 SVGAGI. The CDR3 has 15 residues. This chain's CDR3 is CASRDWTGHNQPQHF. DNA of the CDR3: TGTGCCAGCAGGGACTGGACAGGCCACAATCAGCCCCAGCATTTT.

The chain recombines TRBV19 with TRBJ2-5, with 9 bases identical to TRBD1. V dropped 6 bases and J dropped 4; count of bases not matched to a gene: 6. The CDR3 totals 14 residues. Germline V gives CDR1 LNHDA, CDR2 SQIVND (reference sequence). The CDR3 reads CASRGTGSIETQYF. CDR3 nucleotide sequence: TGTGCCAGTAGAGGGACAGGGTCTATAGAGACCCAGTACTTC.

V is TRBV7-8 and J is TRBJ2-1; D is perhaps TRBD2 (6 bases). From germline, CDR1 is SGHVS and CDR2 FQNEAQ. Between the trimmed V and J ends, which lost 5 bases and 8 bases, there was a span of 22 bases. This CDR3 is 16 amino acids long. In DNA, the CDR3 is TGTGCCAGCAGCATCCCTTCTTGGGCGGGACGGGATGAGCAGTTCTTC. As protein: CASSIPSWAGRDEQFF.

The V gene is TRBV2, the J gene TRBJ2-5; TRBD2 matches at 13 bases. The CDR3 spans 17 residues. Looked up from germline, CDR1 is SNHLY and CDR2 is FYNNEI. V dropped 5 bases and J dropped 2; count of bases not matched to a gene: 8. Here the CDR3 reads CASSQYTSGRGQETQYF. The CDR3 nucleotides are TGTGCCAGCAGTCAATATACTAGCGGGAGGGGACAAGAGACCCAGTACTTC.

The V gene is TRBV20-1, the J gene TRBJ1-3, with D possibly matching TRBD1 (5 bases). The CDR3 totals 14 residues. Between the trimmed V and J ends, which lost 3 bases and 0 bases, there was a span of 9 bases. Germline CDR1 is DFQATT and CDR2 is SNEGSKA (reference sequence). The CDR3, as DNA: TGCAGTGCTAGTTCAGGGTTCTCTGGAAACACCATATATTTT. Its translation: CSASSGFSGNTIYF.

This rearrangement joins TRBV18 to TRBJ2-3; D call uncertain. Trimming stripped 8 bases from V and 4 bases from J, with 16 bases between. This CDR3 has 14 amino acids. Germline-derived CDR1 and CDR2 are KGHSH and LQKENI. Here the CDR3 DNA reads TGTGCCAGCGGGCTGGCAGTAAACTCAGATACGCAGTATTTT. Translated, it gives CASGLAVNSDTQYF.